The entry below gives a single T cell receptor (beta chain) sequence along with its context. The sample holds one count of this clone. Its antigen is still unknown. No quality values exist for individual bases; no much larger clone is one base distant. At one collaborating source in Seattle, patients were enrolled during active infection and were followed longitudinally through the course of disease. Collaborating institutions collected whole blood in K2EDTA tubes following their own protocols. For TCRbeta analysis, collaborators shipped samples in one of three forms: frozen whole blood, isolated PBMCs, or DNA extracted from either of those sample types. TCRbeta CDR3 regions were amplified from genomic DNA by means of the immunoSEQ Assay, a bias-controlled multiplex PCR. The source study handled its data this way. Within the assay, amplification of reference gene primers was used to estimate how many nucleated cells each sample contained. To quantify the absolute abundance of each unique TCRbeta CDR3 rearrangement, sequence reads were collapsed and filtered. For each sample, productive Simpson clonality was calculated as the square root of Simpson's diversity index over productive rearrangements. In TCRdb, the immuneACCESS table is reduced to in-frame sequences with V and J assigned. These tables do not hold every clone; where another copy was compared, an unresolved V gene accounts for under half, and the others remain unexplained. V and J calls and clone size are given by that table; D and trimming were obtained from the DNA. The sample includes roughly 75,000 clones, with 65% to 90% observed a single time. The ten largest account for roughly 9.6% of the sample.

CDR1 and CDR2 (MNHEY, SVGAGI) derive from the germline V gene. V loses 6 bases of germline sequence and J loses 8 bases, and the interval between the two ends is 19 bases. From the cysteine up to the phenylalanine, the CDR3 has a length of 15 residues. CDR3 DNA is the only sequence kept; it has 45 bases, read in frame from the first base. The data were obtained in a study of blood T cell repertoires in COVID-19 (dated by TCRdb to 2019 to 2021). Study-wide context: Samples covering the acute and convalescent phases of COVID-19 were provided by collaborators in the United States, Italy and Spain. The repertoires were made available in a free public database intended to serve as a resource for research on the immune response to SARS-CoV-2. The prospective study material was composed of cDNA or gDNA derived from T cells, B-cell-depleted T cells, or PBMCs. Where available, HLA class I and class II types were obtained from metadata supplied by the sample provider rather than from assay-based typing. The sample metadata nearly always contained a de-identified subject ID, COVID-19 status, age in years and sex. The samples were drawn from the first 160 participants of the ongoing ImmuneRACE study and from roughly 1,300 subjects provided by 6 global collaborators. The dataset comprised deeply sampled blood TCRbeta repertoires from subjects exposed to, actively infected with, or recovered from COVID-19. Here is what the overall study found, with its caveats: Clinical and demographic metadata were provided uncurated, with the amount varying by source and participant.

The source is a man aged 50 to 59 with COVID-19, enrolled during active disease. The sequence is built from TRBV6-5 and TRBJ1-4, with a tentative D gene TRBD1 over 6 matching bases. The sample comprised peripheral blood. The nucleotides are TGTGCCAGCAGCCGAACGCAGGGGATCGTAGAAAAACTGTTTTTT. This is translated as CASSRTQGIVEKLFF.